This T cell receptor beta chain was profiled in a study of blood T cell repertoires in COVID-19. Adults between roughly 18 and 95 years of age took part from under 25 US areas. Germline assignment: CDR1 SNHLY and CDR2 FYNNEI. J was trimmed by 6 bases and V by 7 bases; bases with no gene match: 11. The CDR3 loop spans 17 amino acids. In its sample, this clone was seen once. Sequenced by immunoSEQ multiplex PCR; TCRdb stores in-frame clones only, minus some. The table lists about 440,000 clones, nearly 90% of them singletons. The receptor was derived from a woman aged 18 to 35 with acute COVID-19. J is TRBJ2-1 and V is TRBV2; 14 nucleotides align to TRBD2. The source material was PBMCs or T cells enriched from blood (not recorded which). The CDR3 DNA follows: TGTGCCAGCAAAGGGGGAACCGGGACTAGCGGGAGCAATGAGCAGTTCTTC. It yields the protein CASKGGTGTSGSNEQFF.